This is a list of T cell receptor beta chains from one sample in a study of beta chain features in type 1 diabetes. Produced via immunoSEQ multiplex PCR; TCRdb's table is partial and in-frame only. The sample contains 300,000 to 400,000 clones, roughly a tenth of which appear only once. Sequencing used central memory CD4+ T cells from blood. These receptors originate from a man in his thirties or forties with type 1 diabetes. The CDR3 runs from the conserved cysteine through the conserved F or W. D genes are given only for firm matches. Part of the rows lack a size; the others show once, few, many or a class for expanded clones.

few | . | TRBJ2-3 | TRBV13 | TGTGCCAGCAGCCCGCGGTTCCAACCACAGGCAGATACGCAGTATTTT | CASSPRFQPQADTQYF
. | . | TRBJ2-7 | TRBV14 | TGTGCCAGCAGCACACGACAGGCCAGCTCCTACGAGCAGTACTTC | CASSTRQASSYEQYF
few | TRBD1 | TRBJ1-2 | TRBV16 | TGTGCCAGCAGCCACCTGGACAGGGGGAGCGCCTACACCTTC | CASSHLDRGSAYTF
few | . | TRBJ1-4 | TRBV20-1 | TGCAGTGCCAAGAAAAGGACCGAGTTTTTT | CSAKKRTEFF
few | TRBD2 | TRBJ2-1 | TRBV4-3 | TGCGCCAGCAGCCCGAGGACTAGCGGGGGGGCCGGTGAGCAGTTCTTC | CASSPRTSGGAGEQFF
few | . | TRBJ2-2 | TRBV5-1 | TGCGCCAGCAGCTGGAACACCGGGGAGCTGTTTTTT | CASSWNTGELFF
. | . | TRBJ1-1 | TRBV19 | TGTGCCAGTAGTGTTCCTCTAAGGGACACTGAAGCTTTCTTT | CASSVPLRDTEAFF
. | . | TRBJ2-7 | TRBV30 | TGTGCCTCGTCCGATACCTACGAGCAGTACTTC | CASSDTYEQYF
many | TRBD2 | TRBJ2-1 | TRBV16 | TGTGCCAGCAGCCTCCAGCGGGGGGGCGATGAGCAGTTCTTC | CASSLQRGGDEQFF
. | TRBD1 | TRBJ2-2 | TRBV6-6 | TGTGCCAGCAGAGCCGGGACAGGGAACACCGGGGAGCTGTTTTTT | CASRAGTGNTGELFF
. | . | TRBJ1-2 | TRBV2 | TGTGCCAGCAGCCGCGACAGGAATGGCTACACCTTC | CASSRDRNGYTF
few | . | TRBJ1-1 | TRBV18 | TGTGCCAGCTCACCACAGGGGAACACTGAAGCTTTCTTT | CASSPQGNTEAFF
. | . | TRBJ2-1 | TRBV27 | TGTGCCAGCCACCAAGGGGGGAGCTCCTACAATGAGCAGTTCTTC | CASHQGGSSYNEQFF
few | . | TRBJ1-1 | TRBV7-9 | TGTGCCAGCAGCTCAAAGACAGTGAACACTGAAGCTTTCTTT | CASSSKTVNTEAFF
. | . | TRBJ2-1 | TRBV5-1 | TGCGCCAGCAGCTTGGACCCCTCCAGCAATGAGCAGTTCTTC | CASSLDPSSNEQFF
few | TRBD2 | TRBJ2-3 | TRBV5-1 | TGCGCCAGCACCCCCTGGGGGGGACCTAGCACAGATACGCAGTATTTT | CASTPWGGPSTDTQYF
. | TRBD2 | TRBJ2-1 | TRBV15 | TGTGCCACCGGCGGGACTAGCGGGGGGAGGTACAATGAGCAGTTCTTC | CATGGTSGGRYNEQFF
. | . | TRBJ2-4 | TRBV27 | TGTGCCAGCAAGACCCGGACAGCCCTGAGCATTCAGTACTTC | CASKTRTALSIQYF
. | . | TRBJ2-3 | TRBV15 | TGTGCCACCAGCAGAAAAAAGTTCAGCAGCACAGATACGCAGTATTTT | CATSRKKFSSTDTQYF
. | . | TRBJ1-2 | TRBV9 | TGTGCCAGCAGCGTAGGAACAGGAGTGTATGGCTACACCTTC | CASSVGTGVYGYTF
few | TRBD2 | TRBJ2-1 | TRBV7-6 | TGTGCCAGCAGCTCCCGGACTAGCCTAGGGGGTGATGAGCAGTTCTTC | CASSSRTSLGGDEQFF
many | . | TRBJ2-3 | TRBV7-9 | TGTGCCAGCAGCTTATGGCGGGTGGAGACAGATACGCAGTATTTT | CASSLWRVETDTQYF
. | TRBD1 | TRBJ1-6 | TRBV28 | TGTGCCACCAGAGGACAGGAGGATTCACCCCTCCACTTT | CATRGQEDSPLHF